This entry lists 30 T cell receptor beta chains sequenced from one sample in a study of shared clonotypes between healthy human individuals. TCRdb keeps only in-frame clones here, not all; method: immunoSEQ multiplex PCR. Here the sample spans about 2 million clones, roughly 95% being singletons. The sequencing input was naive CD4+ T cells sorted from blood. The subset denotes: CD45RA+ positively selected. The receptor set was obtained from a man between 18 and 29 years old in good health.

This chain links TRBV6-4 with TRBJ1-3; D might be TRBD1 (6 bases). The germline V gene has CDR1 MRHNA and CDR2 SNTAGT. The CDR3 length is 14 residues. Deletions cut 6 bases from V and 9 bases from J, with 18 bases between. The CDR3 DNA reads TGTGCCAGCAGCCCGGACAGCTTTAGCGGCACCATATATTTT. This encodes CASSPDSFSGTIYF.

The V gene is TRBV6-6, the J gene TRBJ1-3; TRBD1 matches at 8 bases. With V trimmed by 4 bases and J by 0 bases, 5 bases remained unmatched. Germline V gives CDR1 MNHNY, CDR2 SVGAGI (reference sequence). CDR3 length equals 16 residues. CDR3 loop: CASSSWTGRSGNTIYF. DNA of the CDR3: TGTGCCAGCAGTTCCTGGACAGGGCGCTCTGGAAACACCATATATTTT.

Worth noting for this clone: This may be a read error: a much more frequent sequence differs by one nucleotide. Other DNA sequences in this sample translate to the same CDR3. This sequence joins TRBV6-1 and TRBJ2-7; D call uncertain. This CDR3 comprises 11 residues. Trimming pared 3 bases from V and 3 bases from J, leaving 3 bases between. Germline V lookup: CDR1 MNHNS, CDR2 SASEGT. The CDR3: CASSDNYEQYF. The CDR3 bases are TGTGCCAGCAGTGACAACTACGAGCAGTACTTC.

This chain connects TRBV6-5 to TRBJ2-5; D gene unclear. From germline, CDR1 is MNHEY and CDR2 SVGAGI. CDR3 size: 12 residues. The CDR3: CVAGKGQETQYF. CDR3 sequence (DNA): TGTGTGGCAGGCAAGGGCCAAGAGACCCAGTACTTC.

This clone was detected only once. This chain joins TRBV11-2 and TRBJ1-6; 9 bases align to TRBD1. Germline V gene lookup returns CDR1 SGHAT and CDR2 FQNNGV. After removal of 1 base from V and 4 bases from J, the junction contained 5 bases not matched to a gene. There are 17 residues in the CDR3. CDR3 DNA: TGTGCCAGCAGCTTAGGGGGACAGGGACCATATAATTCACCCCTCCACTTT. It specifies CASSLGGQGPYNSPLHF.

The V call is TRBV6-4, the J call TRBJ2-3; no clear D. Looked up from germline, CDR1 is MRHNA and CDR2 is SNTAGT. This CDR3 comprises 15 residues. The ends were cut back, 0 bases at V and 0 bases at J, with 7 bases in the middle. The CDR3 region has the DNA TGTGCCAGCAGTGACTCGAGAGGTAGCACAGATACGCAGTATTTT. The encoded protein is CASSDSRGSTDTQYF.

The J gene is TRBJ2-1, the V gene TRBV5-1; TRBD2 matches at 7 bases. Germline CDR1 reads SGHRS; CDR2 reads YFSETQ. Trimming cost V 3 bases and J 4 bases; bases outside gene matches: 4. The CDR3 totals 14 residues. CDR3 DNA: TGCGCCAGCAGCTACGGGACTACTTACAATGAGCAGTTCTTC. It codes for CASSYGTTYNEQFF.

A note on this clone: In the same sample, other DNA sequences code for this CDR3. In DNA form, the CDR3 reads TGTGCCATCAGTGGCGACAGGGGTAATTCACCCCTCCACTTT. Residues: CAISGDRGNSPLHF. The V call is TRBV10-3, the J call TRBJ1-6; TRBD1 aligns across 8 bases. From germline, CDR1 is ENHRY and CDR2 SYGVKD. This CDR3 region has 14 residues. J was trimmed by 6 bases and V by 4 bases; bases with no gene match: 2.

The V and J genes are TRBV9 and TRBJ2-3; D is unclear. Germline lookup yields CDR1 SGDLS and CDR2 YYNGEE. The V end lost 1 base, the J end lost 4 bases, and 10 bases lay between the germline ends. This CDR3 region has 14 residues. CDR3: CASSVSGWADTQYF. The CDR3 region has the DNA TGTGCCAGCAGCGTATCAGGATGGGCAGATACGCAGTATTTT.

This rearrangement joins TRBV2 to TRBJ1-4; 9 bases agree with TRBD1. CDR3 length equals 13 residues. The V and J ends lost 7 bases and 8 bases, in that order; junction bases with no gene match: 5. Germline CDR1 is SNHLY and CDR2 is FYNNEI. CDR3 loop: CASKTGGEEKLFF. CDR3 DNA sequence: TGTGCCAGCAAGACAGGGGGAGAGGAAAAACTGTTTTTT.

The sample holds a few counts of this clone. At the DNA level, this CDR3 is encoded by other sequences in the same sample as well. The CDR3 is CASSESQTSNQPQHF. CDR3 sequence (DNA): TGCGCCAGCAGTGAATCACAGACTTCTAATCAGCCCCAGCATTTT. The V call is TRBV10-2, the J call TRBJ1-5, with D hard to call. V gave up 3 bases and J gave up 4 bases, with 13 bases separating them. Germline V CDR1 and CDR2: WSHSY, SAAADI. The CDR3 covers 15 residues.

The chain combines TRBV10-3 with TRBJ1-1; tentatively, D is TRBD1 (5 bases). This CDR3 is 13 amino acids long. Trimming removed 3 bases at V and 4 bases at J, with 9 bases between. Germline V lookup: CDR1 ENHRY, CDR2 SYGVKD. CDR3 DNA sequence: TGTGCCATCAGTGACCCCGACAGCACTGAAGCTTTCTTT. Protein sequence: CAISDPDSTEAFF.

In this sample, this clone turned up once. The V call is TRBV2, the J call TRBJ2-7; 10 bases line up with TRBD2. The CDR3 length is 15 residues. Germline trimming cut 5 bases from V and 1 base from J; bases unmatched to any gene: 5. CDR1 and CDR2 (germline): SNHLY, FYNNEI. The CDR3 DNA reads TGTGCCAGCAGTTCCGGGACTAGCGTGTCCTACGAGCAGTACTTC. Translation: CASSSGTSVSYEQYF.

This chain uses TRBV11-2 with TRBJ2-7; D may be TRBD2 (6 bases). From germline, CDR1 is SGHAT and CDR2 FQNNGV. The CDR3 runs to 14 residues. V lost 4 bases, J lost 3 bases, and 13 bases lay in between. In DNA, the CDR3 is TGTGCCAGCAGCTCCCTGTCGGGAGTCTACGAGCAGTACTTC. Translation: CASSSLSGVYEQYF.

This sequence joins TRBV18 and TRBJ2-1; TRBD1 aligns across 10 bases. CDR3 length: 13 amino acids. Germline loops: CDR1 KGHSH, CDR2 LQKENI. V trimming: 8 bases; J trimming: 5 bases; junction bases outside the gene matches: 3. The CDR3 DNA reads as TGTGCCAGCACGGGACAGGGGAACAATGAGCAGTTCTTC. It is translated as CASTGQGNNEQFF.

In the case of this clone: At one end, the junction sequence differs from germline, possibly due to a read error. J is TRBJ2-4 and V is TRBV5-6; 9 positions match TRBD1. The germline CDR1 and CDR2 sequences are SGHDT and YYEEEE. This CDR3 region has 14 residues. This CDR3 reads CASSLSLRDRGGVF. The CDR3, as DNA: TGTGCCAGCAGCTTGTCCTTACGAGACAGGGGGGGCGTCTTC.

This clone appeared once. The V gene is TRBV2, the J gene TRBJ1-5; unclear D gene. The V gene lost 9 bases and the J gene lost 5 bases, with 17 bases spanning the gap. CDR3 length: 14 residues. Germline V gene sequence: CDR1 SNHLY, CDR2 FYNNEI. CDR3 nucleotide sequence: TGTGCCAGTGCTGTGGGAGGATCGCATCAGCCCCAGCATTTT. Encoded protein: CASAVGGSHQPQHF.

The chain recombines TRBV5-4 with TRBJ1-4; possible D gene TRBD1, 5 bases. In germline, CDR1 is SGHNT, CDR2 YYREEE (reference sequence). V lost 0 bases, J lost 12 bases, and 9 bases lay in between. There are 12 residues in the CDR3. CDR3 sequence: CASSLEGRELFF. CDR3 in DNA: TGTGCCAGCAGCTTGGAGGGGAGGGAACTGTTTTTT.

V gene TRBV5-5 combines with J gene TRBJ2-5, with TRBD2 matching over 9 bases. Per germline, CDR1 SGHKS and CDR2 YYEKEE (reference sequence). V shed 4 bases and J 5 bases; nucleotides not matched to a gene: 12. The length of the CDR3 is 16 residues. CDR3 nucleotide sequence: TGTGCCAGCAGCGTAGGAGTAGCGGGAGATGAGGAGACCCAGTACTTC. Translating gives CASSVGVAGDEETQYF.

This clone appeared a single time. The genes are TRBV6-6 and TRBJ1-2, with D uncertain. Germline V gives CDR1 MNHNY, CDR2 SVGAGI (reference sequence). V was shortened by 0 bases and J by 3 bases, with 14 bases between the two germline ends. The CDR3 has 16 residues. The CDR3 protein is CASSYSGEDGDYGYTF. Here the CDR3 DNA reads TGTGCCAGCAGTTACTCGGGTGAGGACGGGGACTATGGCTACACCTTC.

Turning to this clone: At one end the junction does not follow the germline gene, possibly because of a read error. The genes are TRBV5-1 and TRBJ2-7; 12 nucleotides agree with TRBD2. This CDR3 comprises 16 residues. Germline V gene sequence: CDR1 SGHRS, CDR2 YFSETQ. Here the CDR3 DNA reads TGCGCCAGCAGGTTGGCCAGGACTAGCGGGGACAATGAGCAGTACTTC. Translation gives CASRLARTSGDNEQYF.

This chain connects TRBV4-1 to TRBJ2-2, with 7 bases lining up with TRBD1. Germline CDR1 is MGHRA and CDR2 is YSYEKL. Trimming at V came to 3 bases and at J to 2 bases, leaving 6 bases not matched to a gene. The CDR3 covers 16 residues. The CDR3 region is CASSHSGTVNTGELFF. In DNA, the CDR3 is TGCGCCAGCAGCCATTCCGGGACAGTAAACACCGGGGAGCTGTTTTTT.

The genes are TRBV4-3 and TRBJ2-7, with 7 positions matching TRBD1. This CDR3 contains 14 residues. Germline CDR1 and CDR2: LGHNA and YSLEER. With 5 bases clipped from V and 4 bases from J, the junction kept 8 bases outside the gene matches. As DNA, the CDR3 is TGCGCCAGCAGCTACATCGACAGGGCTTACGAGCAGTACTTC. Translating gives CASSYIDRAYEQYF.

This clone occurred once. This chain joins TRBV25-1 and TRBJ1-1; D call uncertain. Trimming pared 1 base from V and 3 bases from J, leaving 12 bases between. This CDR3 is built from 15 residues. The germline V gene has CDR1 MGHDK and CDR2 SYGVNS. The CDR3, as DNA: TGTGCCAGCAGTGAATCGGCAGGAGGGTACACTGAAGCTTTCTTT. It is translated as CASSESAGGYTEAFF.

A note on this clone: This sample also contains other DNA sequences that code for the same CDR3. The chain carries TRBV5-1 and TRBJ1-5; no reliable D call. The V gene's germline CDR1 is SGHRS and CDR2 YFSETQ. Trimming left V 2 bases short and J 1 base short, with 10 bases between. The CDR3 is 15 amino acids. The CDR3 sequence is CASSLEGGSNQPQHF. Written as DNA, the CDR3 is TGCGCCAGCAGCTTAGAGGGAGGCAGCAATCAGCCCCAGCATTTT.

The V gene is TRBV7-2, the J gene TRBJ1-5; 8 positions match TRBD1. This CDR3 has 15 amino acids. V was pared by 5 bases and J by 4 bases, with 7 bases of the junction left unmatched. Germline V gene sequence: CDR1 SGHTA, CDR2 FQGNSA. CDR3 DNA sequence: TGTGCCAGCAGCCCCCAGGGGGCCATAAATCAGCCCCAGCATTTT. Protein sequence: CASSPQGAINQPQHF.

The gene calls are TRBV2 and TRBJ1-5, with TRBD1 matching over 10 bases. Unmatched junction bases numbered 2, after V lost 5 bases and J lost 7 bases. This CDR3 has 13 amino acids. Germline CDR1 reads SNHLY; CDR2 reads FYNNEI. The CDR3 is CASSSDRGQPQHF. The DNA of the CDR3 is TGTGCCAGCAGTTCGGACAGGGGGCAGCCCCAGCATTTT.

The table lists this clone with a few counts. The chain is built from TRBV15 and TRBJ1-1, with 8 bases aligning to TRBD1. Germline V gene data show CDR1 as LNHNV and CDR2 as YYDKDF (reference sequence). The CDR3 loop spans 15 amino acids. The junction had 1 base not matched to a gene; V was cut back by 0 bases and J by 1 base. The CDR3 here is CATSRDGQGNTEAFF. DNA of the CDR3: TGTGCCACCAGCAGAGATGGACAGGGGAACACTGAAGCTTTCTTT.

The CDR3 here is CASRRSGGETQYF. The DNA for the CDR3 is TGTGCCAGCAGACGCTCAGGGGGGGAGACCCAGTACTTC. J is TRBJ2-5 and V is TRBV28; a weak D match, TRBD1 (7 bases). The V and J ends lost 6 bases and 5 bases respectively, with 13 bases between them. CDR1 and CDR2 from the germline V gene are MDHEN and SYDVKM. The CDR3 is 13 residues long.

This chain connects TRBV5-4 to TRBJ2-5, with D perhaps TRBD2 (6 bases). This CDR3 region has 14 residues. Trimming cost V 5 bases and J 6 bases, with 17 bases left between them. CDR1 and CDR2 from the germline V gene are SGHNT and YYREEE (reference sequence). The CDR3 here is CASSSDLREKTQYF. In DNA form, the CDR3 reads TGTGCCAGCAGTTCGGACCTCCGGGAGAAGACCCAGTACTTC.